This T cell receptor beta chain came from a study of T-cell memory formation after mild COVID-19. This clonotype occurred a few times. 5'RACE with constant-segment primers yielded barcoded, UMI-tagged TCR alpha and TCR beta cDNA libraries. TCRdb re-analysed the 5' RACE reads in MiXCR, keeping a single row per CDR3 protein. The repertoire has hundreds of thousands of distinct CDR3 sequences, 17% of them found once; the top ten carry less than 10%. V gave up 2 bases and J gave up 9 bases; unmatched junction bases: 8. Per the germline V gene, CDR1 is SGDLS and CDR2 is YYNGEE. This CDR3 is 16 amino acids long.

The chain is built from TRBV9 and TRBJ1-6; 10 positions agree with TRBD1. The sample taken for sequencing was PBMCs or a T cell subset sorted from them (not recorded which). The clonotype comes from an adult woman who had mild COVID-19 (a few samples of this study predate the infection). Cell type and time point are not known. In DNA form, the CDR3 reads TGTGCCAGCAGCGTGGGACAGGGGTTCACTAGTTCACCCCTCCACTTT. It specifies CASSVGQGFTSSPLHF.